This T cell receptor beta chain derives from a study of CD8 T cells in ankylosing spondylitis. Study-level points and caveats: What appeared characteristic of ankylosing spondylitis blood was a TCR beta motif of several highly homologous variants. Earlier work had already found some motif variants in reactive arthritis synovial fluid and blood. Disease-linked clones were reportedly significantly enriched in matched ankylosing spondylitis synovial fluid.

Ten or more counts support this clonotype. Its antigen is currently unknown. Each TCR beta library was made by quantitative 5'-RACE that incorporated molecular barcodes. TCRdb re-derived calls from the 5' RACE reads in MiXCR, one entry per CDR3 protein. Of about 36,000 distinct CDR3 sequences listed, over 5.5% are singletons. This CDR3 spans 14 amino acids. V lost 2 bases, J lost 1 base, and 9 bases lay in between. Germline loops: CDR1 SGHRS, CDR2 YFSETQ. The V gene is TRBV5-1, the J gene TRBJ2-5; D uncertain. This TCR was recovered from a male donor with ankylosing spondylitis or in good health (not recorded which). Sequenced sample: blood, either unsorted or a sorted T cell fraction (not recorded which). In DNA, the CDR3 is TGCGCCAGCAGCTTCCGGACGGTCCAAGAGACCCAGTACTTC. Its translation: CASSFRTVQETQYF.